This paragraph reports one TCR beta chain. Antigen specificity is unknown. Trimming took off 3 bases at V and 3 bases at J, with 13 bases between the two ends. This CDR3 has 15 residues. Per germline, CDR1 LNHDA and CDR2 SQIVND (reference sequence). What was sequenced were expressed TCRB transcripts, since all of the isolated RNA had been reverse transcribed. Around 3.5 million reads on average were seen across naive, central memory and regulatory T cell samples. Using immunoSEQ multiplex PCR, the repertoire was profiled, and TCRdb retains in-frame clones only, with some absent. Of 300,000 to 450,000 clones in the sample, roughly 12% were seen once. These data come from a study of beta chain features in type 1 diabetes. In the study overall: Cell yields, age and gender were similar between patients and healthy donors.

Study outcomes and limitations: VDJ junctions sequenced from type 1 diabetes patients showed fewer insertions and more deletions.

Sequenced material: naive CD4+ T cells from blood. The J gene is TRBJ2-3, the V gene TRBV19; D gene uncertain. The sequence was obtained from a man younger than 30 in good health. CDR3 coding DNA: TGTGCCAGTAGTATCCGGGTCAGCTATACAGATACGCAGTATTTT. It is translated as CASSIRVSYTDTQYF.